The entry below gives a single T cell receptor beta chain sequence along with its context. In the original workflow: How many nucleated cells were present was estimated from reference gene primer amplification. The table came from immunoSEQ multiplex PCR; TCRdb's copy has only in-frame clones and leaves some out. From that table come the V and J calls and clone size; the DNA was used to work out D and trimming. The top ten clones hold about 2.5% of a sample with about 260,000 clones, about 91% of them seen once. The record originates from a study of blood T cell repertoires in COVID-19. Study background: Sample material is recorded as cDNA or gDNA derived from T cells, B-cell-depleted T cells, or PBMCs.

Seattle researchers signed up patients amid active infection and tracked them longitudinally. The J segment lost 8 bases and the V segment lost 2 bases, leaving 7 bases of the junction unmatched. Germline V gene lookup returns CDR1 LNHNV and CDR2 YYDKDF (reference sequence). CDR3 size: 16 residues. The receptor was isolated from a person between 18 and 30 years old with COVID-19, enrolled during active disease. The sample taken for sequencing was peripheral blood. The chain joins TRBV15 to TRBJ2-3, with 13 positions matching TRBD2. Here the CDR3 DNA reads TGTGCCACCAGCAGACCAGGACTAGCGGGAGCTGGTACGCAGTATTTT. The encoded protein is CATSRPGLAGAGTQYF.